Listed here are 17 T cell receptor beta chains from one sample, sequenced in a study of T cells in women clearing cervical HPV infection (dated by TCRdb to the late 2010s). Library preparation employed the immunoSEQ multiplex PCR assay. TCRdb limited this immuneACCESS table to in-frame rearrangements with V and J called. A share of clones is missing; checked studies link under half to unresolved V genes, and the rest is unexplained. The record for this sample contains around 33,000 clones. The ten largest account for approximately 20% of the sample. The sequencing input was blood buffy coat. The source of these receptors is a woman between 18 and 69 years old with a cervical HPV16 infection that either progressed to CIN3+ or cleared (not recorded which).

CDR3 in amino acids: CASSLSAGSGELFF. The sequenced part of the CDR3 DNA is TGTGCCAGCAGCTTATCGGCAGGGTCCGGGGAG. The V and J genes are TRBV7-3 and TRBJ2-2; weak D call: TRBD1 (5 bases). The read ends 3 residues shy of where the CDR3 ends; the end is completed using the germline J gene. Germline V gives CDR1 SGHTA, CDR2 FQGTGA. The CDR3 sequence is 14 residues long. V lost 2 bases, J lost 6 bases, and 10 bases lay in between.

As concerns this clone: The read is 3 residues too short to cover the CDR3 end, so that end is filled in from the germline J gene. This chain uses TRBV20-1 with TRBJ2-3; 8 bases agree with TRBD1. This CDR3 is 13 amino acids long. Germline V gene sequence: CDR1 DFQATT, CDR2 SNEGSKA (reference sequence). CDR3 bases read: TGCAGTGCTATACGAACAGGGGGAGAGACG. It translates to CSAIRTGGET. The entire CDR3 protein is CSAIRTGGETQYF.

In regard to this clone: From the germline J gene comes the end of the CDR3, since the read stops 3 residues before it. The genes are TRBV7-9 and TRBJ1-5, with D unresolved. The CDR3 runs to 11 residues. From germline, CDR1 is SEHNR and CDR2 FQNEAQ (reference sequence). The V and J ends lost 4 bases and 9 bases respectively, with 7 bases between them. This chain's CDR3 is CASSSQGPQHF. The CDR3 bases that were read are TGTGCCAGCAGCTCCCAAGGGCCC.

A word on this clone: The read halts 3 residues ahead of the CDR3 end, with the missing end drawn from the germline J gene. The V call is TRBV19, the J call TRBJ2-7; D is possibly TRBD2 (5 bases). V was pared by 5 bases and J by 6 bases, with 23 bases between. The CDR3 sequence is 16 residues long. Germline V gene data show CDR1 as LNHDA and CDR2 as SQIVND (reference sequence). Partial CDR3 DNA: TGTGCCAGTAGTCCAAGGTCCGGACTCCCCTCTCTCGAG. Its translation: CASSPRSGLPSLE. The complete CDR3 sequence is CASSPRSGLPSLEQYF.

Note on this clone: The CDR3 end falls 3 residues outside the read, so it is completed with the germline J gene. This sequence joins TRBV30 and TRBJ1-4, with a weak D call TRBD1 (6 bases). The CDR3 runs to 17 residues. The germline CDR1 and CDR2 sequences are GTSNPN and SVGIG (reference sequence). The CDR3 bases that were read are TGTGCCTGGAGCGACGGGGGGCTATACTCTGGGGCCAACGTA. This sequence encodes CAWSDGGLYSGANV. The entire CDR3 reads CAWSDGGLYSGANVLFF.

In the case of this clone: Read coverage stops 3 residues before the CDR3 terminus; the germline J gene supplies the remainder. J is TRBJ2-2 and V is TRBV29-1; TRBD1 is a possible D gene (5 bases). The CDR3 extends over 14 amino acids. Per germline, CDR1 SQVTM and CDR2 ANQGSEA. V was cut by 7 bases and J by 0 bases, with 12 bases left in between. Partial CDR3 DNA: TGCAGCGGCCGGACAAATACGAACACCGGGGAG. It codes for CSGRTNTNTGE. In full, the CDR3 is CSGRTNTNTGELFF.

With regard to this clone: The read halts 3 residues ahead of the CDR3 end, with the missing end drawn from the germline J gene. V usage is TRBV30 and J usage is TRBJ2-3, with D perhaps TRBD2 (7 bases). V lost 0 bases to trimming and J lost 6 bases, with 10 bases between them. The V gene's germline CDR1 is GTSNPN and CDR2 SVGIG (reference sequence). The CDR3 is made up of 13 amino acids. CDR3 sequence reads: CAWSVRGADTQYF. Partial CDR3 DNA: TGTGCCTGGAGTGTACGGGGGGCCGATACG.

In regard to this clone: The read terminates 3 residues before the CDR3 end, so the remaining end is supplied by the germline J gene. The chain is built from TRBV7-6 and TRBJ1-2; D might be TRBD1 (5 bases). The CDR3 has 12 residues. CDR1 is SGHVS and CDR2 is FNYEAQ in the germline V gene. Here the CDR3 reads CASSLVRGDYTF. CDR3 DNA, as far as it was read: TGTGCCAGCAGCTTAGTGAGGGGCGAC.

A note on this clone: The read ends 3 residues before the CDR3 terminus; that terminus is restored from the germline J gene. The chain recombines TRBV7-9 with TRBJ1-1; 8 bases are a match to TRBD1. The germline CDR1 and CDR2 sequences are SEHNR and FQNEAQ (reference sequence). The trim removed 5 bases at V and 3 bases at J, leaving 2 bases unmatched. The CDR3 runs 13 residues. CDR3 DNA, as far as it was read: TGTGCCAGCAGCGCACAGGGGGACACTGAA. It specifies CASSAQGDTE. The whole CDR3 protein reads CASSAQGDTEAFF.

With regard to this clone: Coverage ceases 3 residues before the CDR3 finishes, and the germline J gene fills in the end. The rearrangement uses TRBV20-1 and TRBJ1-6, with a tentative D call TRBD1 (5 bases). The V end lost 3 bases, the J end lost 2 bases, and 14 bases lay between the germline ends. CDR1 is DFQATT and CDR2 is SNEGSKA in the germline V gene (reference sequence). CDR3 length: 16 residues. Here the CDR3 reads CSAREAQGTYNSPLHF. The CDR3 bases that were read are TGCAGTGCTAGGGAAGCGCAGGGTACCTATAATTCACCC.

In the case of this clone: The CDR3 end is not reached by the read, which stops 3 residues before it; the germline J gene fills it in. V gene TRBV29-1 combines with J gene TRBJ1-2, with D possibly TRBD1 on 6 matching bases. The germline V gene encodes CDR1 SQVTM and CDR2 ANQGSEA. This CDR3 contains 14 residues. Partial CDR3 DNA: TGCAGCGTAACCAACTTTATGGGGGCGGGAGGC. Residues: CSVTNFMGAGG. The CDR3 as a whole reads CSVTNFMGAGGYTF.

A remark on this clone: The CDR3 end is not reached by the read, which stops 3 residues before it; the germline J gene fills it in. This chain connects TRBV19 to TRBJ2-3; 8 bases map to TRBD1. V trimming: 1 base; J trimming: 1 base; junction bases outside the gene matches: 4. The CDR3 runs 16 residues. Germline CDR1 LNHDA, CDR2 SQIVND (reference sequence). CDR3 bases read: TGTGCCAGTAGTATAGTCTACAGGGGGGGCACAGATACG. It codes for CASSIVYRGGTDT. The full CDR3 reads CASSIVYRGGTDTQYF.

Regarding this clone: The CDR3 goes on 3 residues after the read ends, and that part is filled in from the germline J gene. V gene TRBV19 combines with J gene TRBJ2-5; TRBD1 matches 9 bases. The CDR3 runs to 18 residues. Looked up from germline, CDR1 is LNHDA and CDR2 is SQIVND (reference sequence). With 6 bases clipped from V and 5 bases from J, the junction kept 19 bases outside the gene matches. CDR3 residues: CASSSTGTGSLLEETQYF. The CDR3 DNA, read in part, is TGTGCCAGTAGCAGCACCGGGACAGGGTCACTCCTGGAGGAGACC.

Comment on this clone: Sequencing ends 3 residues short of the CDR3 end; the germline J gene provides the rest. The chain joins TRBV6-1 to TRBJ2-2; 7 bases line up with TRBD1. Germline values: CDR1 MNHNS, CDR2 SASEGT. This CDR3 comprises 15 residues. The sequenced CDR3 bases are TGTGCCAGCAGTGAATTGCAGGGACAGAATTCACCG. Translation: CASSELQGQNSP. The complete CDR3 reads CASSELQGQNSPLFF.

On this clone: The read ends 3 residues early relative to the CDR3; the germline J gene fills the gap. The V gene is TRBV7-2, the J gene TRBJ2-2, with 9 bases that match TRBD2. Germline CDR1 SGHTA, CDR2 FQGNSA. The CDR3 length is 14 residues. The covered CDR3 bases are TGTGCCAGCAGCTCCGGCGGGGGGGCCAACGTG. Translating it yields CASSSGGGANV. Given in full, the CDR3 is CASSSGGGANVLFF.

Details on this clone: Read data end 3 residues before the CDR3 end; the end is taken from the germline J gene. Distinct nucleotide sequences in the sample also encode this CDR3. This rearrangement joins TRBV18 to TRBJ2-7; 8 bases align to TRBD2. V dropped 3 bases and J dropped 0; count of bases not matched to a gene: 10. CDR1 is KGHSH and CDR2 is LQKENI in the germline V gene. This CDR3 region has 17 residues. CDR3 bases read: TGTGCCAGCTCACCCTCGGGGGGGGCCATTGGCTCCTACGAG. This translates into CASSPSGGAIGSYE. The full CDR3 is CASSPSGGAIGSYEQYF.

Remarks on this clone: The sequenced fragment ends 3 residues before the CDR3 boundary, so the rest is inferred from the germline J gene. This chain uses TRBV6-2 or TRBV6-3 with TRBJ1-1; D not resolved. The CDR3 totals 13 residues. Deletions cut 2 bases from V and 5 bases from J, with 9 bases between. Germline-derived CDR1 and CDR2 are MNHEY and SVGEGT. CDR3 DNA (partial): TGTGCCAGCAGTTACCTATCGGGTACTGAA. Protein sequence: CASSYLSGTE. From start to end, the CDR3 is CASSYLSGTEAFF.